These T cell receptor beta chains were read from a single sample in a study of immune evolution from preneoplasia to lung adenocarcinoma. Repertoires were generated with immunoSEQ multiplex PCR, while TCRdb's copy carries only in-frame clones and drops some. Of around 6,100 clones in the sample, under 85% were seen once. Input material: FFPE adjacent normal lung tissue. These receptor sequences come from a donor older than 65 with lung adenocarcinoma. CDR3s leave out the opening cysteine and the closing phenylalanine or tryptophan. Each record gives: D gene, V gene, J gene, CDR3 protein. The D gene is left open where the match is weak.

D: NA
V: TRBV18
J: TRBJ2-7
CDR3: ASSPGDGYEQY

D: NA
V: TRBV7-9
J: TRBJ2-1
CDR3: ASSKTSSYNEQF

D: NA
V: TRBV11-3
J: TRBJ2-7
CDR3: ASSLDVTDGLYEQY

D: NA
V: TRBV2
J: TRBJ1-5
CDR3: ASTLWGGDQPQH

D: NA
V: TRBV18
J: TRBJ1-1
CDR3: ASSRTQNTEAF

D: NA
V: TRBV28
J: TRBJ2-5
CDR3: ASSFWTETQY

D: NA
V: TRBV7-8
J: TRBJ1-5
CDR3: ASSLIRVRQPQH

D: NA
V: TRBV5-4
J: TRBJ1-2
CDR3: ASSFGGTYGYT

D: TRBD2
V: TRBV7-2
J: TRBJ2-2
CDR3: ASSPVSGSWSGELF

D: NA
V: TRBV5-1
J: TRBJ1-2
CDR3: ASSLVAGKGYT

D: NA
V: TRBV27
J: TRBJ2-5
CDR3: ASSSLGQETQY

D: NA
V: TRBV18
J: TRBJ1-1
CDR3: ASSRVQNTEAF

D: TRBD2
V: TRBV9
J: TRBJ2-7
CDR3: ASSAGGEQY

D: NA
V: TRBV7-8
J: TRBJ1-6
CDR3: ASSLIDGSPLH

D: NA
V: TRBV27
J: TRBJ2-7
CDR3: ASSLSSGGSYEQY

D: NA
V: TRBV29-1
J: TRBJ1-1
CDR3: SGTGHLNTEAF

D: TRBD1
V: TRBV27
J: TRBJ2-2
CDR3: ASSPGDRANTGELF

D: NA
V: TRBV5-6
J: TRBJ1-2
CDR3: ASSLASGIDYGYT

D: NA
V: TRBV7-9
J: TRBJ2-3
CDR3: ASSLLNSREGDTQY

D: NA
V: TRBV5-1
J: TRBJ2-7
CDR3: ASRDFLEQY

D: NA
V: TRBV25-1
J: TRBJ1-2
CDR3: ASSFQESRNYGYT

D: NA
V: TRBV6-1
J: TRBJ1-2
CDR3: ASTESANYGYT

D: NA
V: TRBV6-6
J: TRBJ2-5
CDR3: ASLRGRAPETQY

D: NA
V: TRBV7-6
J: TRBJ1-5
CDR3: ASSSTAGGHSNQPQH

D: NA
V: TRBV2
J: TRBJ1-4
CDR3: AGGIGTNEKLF

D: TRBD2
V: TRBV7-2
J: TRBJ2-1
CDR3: ASSTLLAGSYNEQF

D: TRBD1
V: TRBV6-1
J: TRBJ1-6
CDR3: ASSEGTGGSSPLH

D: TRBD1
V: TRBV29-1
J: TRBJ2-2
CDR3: SGGQGDTGELF

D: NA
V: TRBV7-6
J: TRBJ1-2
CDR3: ASSLGSRGRTAGYT

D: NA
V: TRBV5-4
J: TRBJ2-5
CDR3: ASSNNRRYQETQY

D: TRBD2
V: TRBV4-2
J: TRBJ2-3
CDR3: ASSDGRAGGGDTQY

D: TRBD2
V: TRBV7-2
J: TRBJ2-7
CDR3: ASSFGTSGGWYEQY

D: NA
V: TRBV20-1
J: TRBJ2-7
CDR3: SARGYEQY

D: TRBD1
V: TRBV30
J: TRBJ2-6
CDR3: ARNGDRGLSGANVLT

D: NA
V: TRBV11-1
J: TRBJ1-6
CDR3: ASSPLDGHPMNSPLH

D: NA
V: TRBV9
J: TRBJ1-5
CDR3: ASSSGSGGQPQH

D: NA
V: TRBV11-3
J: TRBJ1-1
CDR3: ASSLGRMNTEAF

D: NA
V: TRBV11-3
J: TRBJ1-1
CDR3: ASSLGGDMTEAF

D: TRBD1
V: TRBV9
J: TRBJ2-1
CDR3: ASSVGGQNNEQF